Listed below are T cell receptor beta chains from one sample, sequenced in a study of blood T cell repertoires in COVID-19. Some clones are missing from TCRdb's copy, which holds only in-frame ones; the method was immunoSEQ multiplex PCR. The sample records 52,000 or so clones, around nine tenths being singletons. The sample comprised peripheral blood. The receptors here all came from a man in his 60s with active COVID-19. Both conserved end residues are part of each CDR3. D genes are given only for firm matches. The size field is filled for only some rows; it gives once, few, many or a size class.

v_call	j_call	clone_size	d_call	cdr3_aa	cdr3_nt
TRBV19	TRBJ1-2	-	-	CASSIRAGAYGYTF	TGTGCCAGTAGTATACGGGCGGGGGCTTATGGCTACACCTTC
TRBV13	TRBJ2-1	-	-	CASSLGEEISYNEQFF	TGTGCCAGCAGCTTAGGCGAGGAGATCTCCTACAATGAGCAGTTCTTC
TRBV6-4	TRBJ2-1	-	TRBD2	CASSSFSGATYNEQFF	TGTGCCAGCAGCTCATTTAGCGGGGCCACCTACAATGAGCAGTTCTTC
TRBV2	TRBJ2-3	-	TRBD2	CASSGTSGSPDTQYF	TGTGCCAGCAGTGGGACTAGCGGGAGCCCAGATACGCAGTATTTT
TRBV7-6	TRBJ2-1	-	TRBD2	CASSLGGGSYNEQFF	TGTGCCAGCAGCTTGGGGGGAGGGTCCTACAATGAGCAGTTCTTC
TRBV6-5	TRBJ1-4	-	-	CASSFGKGNEKLFF	TGTGCCAGCAGTTTCGGGAAGGGAAATGAAAAACTGTTTTTT
TRBV5-8	TRBJ2-7	once	TRBD2	CASSQGTSGYYEQYF	TGTGCCAGCAGCCAAGGGACTAGCGGTTACTACGAGCAGTACTTC
TRBV5-6	TRBJ2-3	-	TRBD2	CASSFLAGGADTQYF	TGTGCCAGCAGCTTTCTAGCGGGAGGGGCAGATACGCAGTATTTT
TRBV6-5	TRBJ2-1	-	-	CASSYGLGDNEQFF	TGTGCCAGCAGTTACGGTCTAGGCGACAATGAGCAGTTCTTC
TRBV6-2/TRBV6-3	TRBJ2-1	-	TRBD2	CASSKGPPQGLAGAEQFF	TGTGCCAGCAGCAAGGGCCCTCCCCAGGGACTAGCGGGAGCTGAGCAGTTCTTC
TRBV18	TRBJ2-7	-	TRBD2	CASSPGSGRGDEQYF	TGTGCCAGCTCACCCGGCAGCGGGAGAGGTGACGAGCAGTACTTC
TRBV19	TRBJ1-1	-	TRBD1	CASSSRGLDTEAFF	TGTGCCAGTAGTTCCAGGGGGTTGGACACTGAAGCTTTCTTT
TRBV5-1	TRBJ2-7	few	-	CASSLAGEQYF	TGCGCCAGCAGCTTGGCCGGCGAGCAGTACTTC
TRBV2	TRBJ1-2	-	-	CASHLRAAEGYTF	TGTGCCAGCCACCTCAGGGCGGCGGAGGGCTACACCTTC
TRBV3-1/TRBV3-2	TRBJ2-3	-	-	CASSQVVGRRTTDTQYF	TGTGCCAGCAGCCAAGTGGTTGGGAGGCGAACCACAGATACGCAGTATTTT
TRBV28	TRBJ1-5	-	TRBD1	CASSPGGGQPQHF	TGTGCCAGCAGTCCAGGGGGAGGTCAGCCCCAGCATTTT
TRBV6-4	TRBJ1-6	-	TRBD1	CASSGGDSDNSPLHF	TGTGCCAGCAGCGGAGGGGACAGCGATAATTCACCCCTCCACTTT
TRBV19	TRBJ2-2	-	TRBD2	CASGPGLAGGGTGELFF	TGTGCCAGTGGCCCGGGACTAGCGGGAGGGGGCACCGGGGAGCTGTTTTTT
TRBV6-5	TRBJ1-2	-	-	CASRKGGDPYGYTF	TGTGCCAGCAGGAAGGGAGGGGACCCATATGGCTACACCTTC
TRBV5-1	TRBJ2-5	-	TRBD2	CASGRLAGGQETQYF	TGCGCCAGCGGGAGACTAGCGGGAGGTCAAGAGACCCAGTACTTC
TRBV2	TRBJ2-2	-	TRBD2	CASSTSGTSGRRTGELFF	TGTGCCAGCAGTACCTCCGGGACTAGCGGGAGGCGGACCGGGGAGCTGTTTTTT
TRBV4-2	TRBJ2-3	-	TRBD2	CASSQDRASGRSSDTQYF	TGTGCCAGCAGCCAAGATCGGGCTAGCGGGAGATCCTCCGATACGCAGTATTTT
TRBV6-5	TRBJ2-1	-	TRBD2	CASSYEREHEQFF	TGTGCCAGCAGTTACGAGCGGGAACATGAGCAGTTCTTC
TRBV25-1	TRBJ2-7	-	TRBD2	CASRRRVAGSYEQYF	TGTGCCAGCAGGAGGAGGGTAGCGGGAAGCTACGAGCAGTACTTC
TRBV20-1	TRBJ1-1	-	-	CSASIRNTEAFF	TGCAGTGCTAGTATCAGGAACACTGAAGCTTTCTTT
TRBV5-5	TRBJ2-5	once	TRBD2	CASSISGSLGGQETQYF	TGTGCCAGCAGCATTAGCGGGAGTTTGGGAGGCCAAGAGACCCAGTACTTC
TRBV4-1	TRBJ1-5	-	TRBD1	CASSQPWDRGDQPQHF	TGCGCCAGCAGCCAACCGTGGGACAGGGGGGATCAGCCCCAGCATTTT
TRBV19	TRBJ1-5	-	-	CASSNGGYSNQPQHF	TGTGCCAGTAGTAACGGAGGGTATAGCAATCAGCCCCAGCATTTT
TRBV19	TRBJ1-2	-	TRBD1	CASRNPSGGRNYGYTF	TGTGCCAGTCGCAACCCCTCAGGGGGAAGAAACTATGGCTACACCTTC
TRBV4-1	TRBJ1-2	-	TRBD1	CASSQVPGGGGYTF	TGCGCCAGCAGCCAAGTCCCCGGAGGGGGCGGCTACACCTTC
TRBV7-3	TRBJ2-3	-	TRBD1	CASSPKPGQTSTDTQYF	TGTGCCAGCAGCCCCAAGCCGGGACAGACTAGCACAGATACGCAGTATTTT
TRBV27	TRBJ2-2	-	TRBD1	CASSFGQVFGELFF	TGTGCCAGCAGTTTCGGACAGGTTTTCGGGGAGCTGTTTTTT
TRBV7-2	TRBJ2-6	once	-	CASSLPVGANVLTF	TGTGCCAGCAGTTTGCCGGTCGGGGCCAACGTCCTGACTTTC
TRBV9	TRBJ1-1	-	-	CASSATTGNTEAFF	TGTGCCAGCAGCGCGACAACAGGGAACACTGAAGCTTTCTTT
TRBV6-5	TRBJ1-5	-	TRBD1	CASRKGQINQPQHF	TGTGCCAGCAGAAAGGGACAGATCAATCAGCCCCAGCATTTT
TRBV27	TRBJ1-5	-	-	CASSFDRDQPQHF	TGTGCCAGCAGTTTCGACAGAGACCAGCCCCAGCATTTT
TRBV5-1	TRBJ2-3	-	TRBD2	CASSPGLDSSDTQYF	TGCGCCAGCAGTCCGGGACTAGATTCATCCGATACGCAGTATTTT
TRBV6-5	TRBJ2-4	-	TRBD1	CATWTGRKVGIQYF	TGTGCCACCTGGACAGGGCGTAAGGTGGGCATTCAGTACTTC
TRBV23-1	TRBJ2-3	-	TRBD2	CASSQSGLAYRTDTQYF	TGCGCCAGCAGTCAATCGGGACTAGCTTACCGCACAGATACGCAGTATTTT
TRBV27	TRBJ1-2	-	TRBD1	CASSRPGTGNYGYTF	TGTGCCAGCAGCCGTCCCGGGACAGGGAACTATGGCTACACCTTC
TRBV7-2	TRBJ2-7	-	TRBD1	CASSVGTGGKEQYF	TGTGCCAGCAGCGTCGGGACAGGGGGAAAGGAGCAGTACTTC